This TCR beta chain appears in the sequencing data of a study of post-analysis software for immune sequencing data. Unique molecular identifiers were built into the TCR beta cDNA libraries. Via MiXCR, TCRdb re-called the PCR reads, giving one row per CDR3 protein. The data contain about 460,000 distinct CDR3 sequences, roughly 45% of them seen just once; the ten biggest clones take up 9% to 13%. Study-level findings and limits: Comparison of patients with controls showed a handful of TRBV segments more frequent in patients, TRBV5-6, TRBV5-1 and TRBV20-1 among them. Controls showed significantly higher normalized Chao1 diversity than did multiple sclerosis patients.

CDR3 size: 16 residues. CDR1 DFQATT and CDR2 SNEGSKA come from the germline V gene (reference sequence). The trim removed 6 bases at V and 0 bases at J, leaving 10 bases unmatched. A word on this clonotype: Its target is unknown.

What was sequenced was blood. This sequence was found in a girl between 5 and 17 years old with multiple sclerosis. The chain employs TRBV20-1 and TRBJ1-5; 8 nucleotides align to TRBD1. The CDR3, as DNA: TGCAGTGCCCAGACAGGGGAGGGTTATAGCAATCAGCCCCAGCATTTT. This translates into CSAQTGEGYSNQPQHF.